This record looks at one T cell receptor beta chain sequence and its context. Per the authors' pipeline: Using reference gene primer amplification, nucleated cell counts were estimated. The protocol was immunoSEQ multiplex PCR, while the TCRdb copy is restricted to in-frame clones and leaves out a portion. That table gives V, J and clone size, and the DNA gave D and trimming. Altogether 220,000 or so clones are present, roughly 84% being singletons, with the ten largest covering around 3.3%. The CDR3 runs to 11 residues. V was cut by 7 bases and J by 10 bases, with 16 bases left in between. CDR1 and CDR2 (germline): DFQATT, SNEGSKA (reference sequence). This sample stems from a study of blood T cell repertoires in COVID-19. Study as a whole: The study drew acute and convalescent COVID-19 samples from the United States, Italy and Spain. T cells, B-cell-depleted T cells, or PBMCs provided the cDNA or gDNA that served as material.

The sample consisted of peripheral blood. This chain joins TRBV20-1 and TRBJ1-2, with TRBD1 as a possible D gene (5 bases). The sequence derives from a woman older than 75 with acute or convalescent COVID-19. CDR3 sequence (DNA): TGCAGTGTAAAACAGGCCATGTACTACACCTTC. Translated, it gives CSVKQAMYYTF.